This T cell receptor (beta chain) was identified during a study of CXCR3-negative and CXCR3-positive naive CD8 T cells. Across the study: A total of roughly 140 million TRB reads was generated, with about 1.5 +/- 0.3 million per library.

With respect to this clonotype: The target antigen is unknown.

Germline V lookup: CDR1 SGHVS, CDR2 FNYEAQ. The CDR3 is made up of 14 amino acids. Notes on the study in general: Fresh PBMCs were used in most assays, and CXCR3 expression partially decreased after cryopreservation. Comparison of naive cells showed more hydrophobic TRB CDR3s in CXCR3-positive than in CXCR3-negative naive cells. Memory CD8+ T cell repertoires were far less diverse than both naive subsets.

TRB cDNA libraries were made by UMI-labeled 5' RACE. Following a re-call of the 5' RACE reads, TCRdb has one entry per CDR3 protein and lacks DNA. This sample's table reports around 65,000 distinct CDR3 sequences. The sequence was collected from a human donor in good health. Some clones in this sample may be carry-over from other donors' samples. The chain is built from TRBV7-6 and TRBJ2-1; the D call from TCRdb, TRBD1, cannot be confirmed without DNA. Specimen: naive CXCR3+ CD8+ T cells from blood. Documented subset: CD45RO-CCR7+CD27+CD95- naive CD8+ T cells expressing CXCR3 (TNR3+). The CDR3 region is CASSMDSYYNEQFF. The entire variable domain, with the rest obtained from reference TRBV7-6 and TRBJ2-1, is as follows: GAGVSQSPRYKVTKRGQDVALRCDPISGHVSLYWYRQALGQGPEFLTYFNYEAQQDKSGLPNDRFSAERPEGSISTLTIQRTEQRDSAMYRCASSMDSYYNEQFFGPGTRLTVL.